This T cell receptor beta chain was documented in a study of blood T cells in healthy people across ages. Only a few counts were recorded for this clonotype. V dropped 2 bases and J dropped 9; count of bases not matched to a gene: 5. In germline, CDR1 is ENHRY, CDR2 SYGVKD. The CDR3 loop spans 15 amino acids. The second PCR ran roughly 7 to 12 cycles with a sample-barcoded 5' primer and J-beta primers. From the 5' RACE reads, TCRdb called clonotypes with MiXCR, one entry per CDR3 protein. Among 850,000 to 1,300,000 distinct CDR3 sequences listed, more than 35% were seen once. Each sample used at least 6 million PBMCs.

The clonotype was recovered from a woman aged 55-75 years in good health. The specimen was blood. V gene TRBV10-3 combines with J gene TRBJ2-1, with TRBD1 matching 12 bases. In DNA, the CDR3 is TGTGCCATCAGTGAGGTCGGGACAGGGGGCAGTGAGCAGTTCTTC. Protein product: CAISEVGTGGSEQFF.